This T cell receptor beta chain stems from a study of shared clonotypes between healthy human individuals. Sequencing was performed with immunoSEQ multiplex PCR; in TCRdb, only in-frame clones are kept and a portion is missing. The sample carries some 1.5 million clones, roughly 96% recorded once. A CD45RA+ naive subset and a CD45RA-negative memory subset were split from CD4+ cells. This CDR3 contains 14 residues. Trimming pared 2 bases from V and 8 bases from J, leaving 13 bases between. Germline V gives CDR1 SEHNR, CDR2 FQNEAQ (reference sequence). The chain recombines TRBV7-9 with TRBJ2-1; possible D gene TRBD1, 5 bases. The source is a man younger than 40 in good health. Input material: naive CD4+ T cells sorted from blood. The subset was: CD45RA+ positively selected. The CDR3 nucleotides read TGTGCCAGCAGCTTACCAGTAATCAGGGATGAGCAGTTCTTC. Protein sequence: CASSLPVIRDEQFF. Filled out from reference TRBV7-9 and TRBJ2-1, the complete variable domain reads DTGVSQNPRHKITKRGQNVTFRCDPISEHNRLYWYRQTLGQGPEFLTYFQNEAQLEKSRLLSDRFSAERPKGSFSTLEIQRTEQGDSAMYLCASSLPVIRDEQFFGPGTRLTVL.